One and the same sample provided the 4 T cell receptor beta chains below, sequenced in a study of naive and memory T cell subsets. Overall study findings and caveats: Especially in CD8 cells, naive repertoires contained a few larger clonotypes, possibly CD45RA-re-expressing memory cells.

These receptors' targets are unknown. Two oligonucleotides, mixed equimolar, formed the beta constant-region primer covering TRBC1 and TRBC2. Ligated cDNA was amplified by four rounds of PCR with nested alpha and beta constant-region primers and SP2. TCRdb re-called the UMI-ligation and nested PCR reads with MiXCR, one entry per CDR3 protein. The sample holds over 100,000 distinct CDR3 sequences; roughly 14% are singletons and the top ten take 2.5% to 3.5%. Source material: naive CD8+ T cells from blood. These receptors all come from a human donor in good health.

This clonotype appeared many times. The rearrangement links TRBV4-2 to TRBJ2-3, with 7 bases identical to TRBD2. The CDR3 totals 16 residues. Germline-derived CDR1 and CDR2 are LGHNA and YNFKEQ. V trimming: 1 base; J trimming: 0 bases; junction bases outside the gene matches: 4. CDR3 in amino acids: CASSQAHSGSTDTQYF. The CDR3 bases are TGTGCCAGCAGCCAAGCTCATAGCGGGAGCACAGATACGCAGTATTTT.

The sample holds many counts of this clonotype. The gene calls are TRBV27 and TRBJ1-5; D call uncertain. This CDR3 spans 14 amino acids. CDR1 and CDR2 from the germline V gene are MNHEY and SMNVEV (reference sequence). The ends were cut back, 3 bases at V and 5 bases at J, with 11 bases in the middle. The CDR3 reads CASSFEGLHQPQHF. The CDR3 DNA follows: TGTGCCAGCAGTTTCGAGGGATTGCATCAGCCCCAGCATTTT.

The chain is built from TRBV7-9 and TRBJ2-7; 8 positions agree with TRBD2. J gave up 5 bases and V 5 bases, and 17 bases lay outside the gene matches. The CDR3 contains 17 residues. Germline CDR1 SEHNR, CDR2 FQNEAQ (reference sequence). In nucleotides, the CDR3 is TGTGCCAGCAGCAATTGGGGCGAGCGGGAGAGATCGAACGAGCAGTACTTC. Amino acids: CASSNWGERERSNEQYF.

This clonotype showed up just a few times. The V call is TRBV20-1, the J call TRBJ2-5, with D uncertain. The CDR3 loop spans 16 amino acids. Trimming took off 6 bases at V and 4 bases at J, with 24 bases between the two ends. Germline-derived CDR1 and CDR2 are DFQATT and SNEGSKA (reference sequence). The CDR3, as DNA: TGCAGTGCCAGGCAGAAGACCGGGTTCTGGGGAGAGACCCAGTACTTC. This encodes CSARQKTGFWGETQYF.